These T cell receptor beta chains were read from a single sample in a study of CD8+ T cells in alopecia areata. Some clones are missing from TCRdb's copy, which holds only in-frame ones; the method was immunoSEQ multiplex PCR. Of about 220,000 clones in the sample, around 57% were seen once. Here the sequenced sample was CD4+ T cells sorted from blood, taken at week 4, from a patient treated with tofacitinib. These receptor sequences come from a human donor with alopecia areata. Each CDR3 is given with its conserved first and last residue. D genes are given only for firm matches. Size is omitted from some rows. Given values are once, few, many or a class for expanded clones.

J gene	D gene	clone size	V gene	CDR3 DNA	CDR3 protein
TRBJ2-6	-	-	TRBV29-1	TGCAGCGTTGAAGATGCATTCGGGGGGCTTGGGGCCAACGTCCTGACTTTC	CSVEDAFGGLGANVLTF
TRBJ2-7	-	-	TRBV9	TGTGCCAGCAGCGTAGATTGGGGACACGAGCAGTACTTC	CASSVDWGHEQYF
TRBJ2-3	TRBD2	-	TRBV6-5	TGTGCCAGCAGTCTGCTAGCGGGGGGCACAGATACGCAGTATTTT	CASSLLAGGTDTQYF
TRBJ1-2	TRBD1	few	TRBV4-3	TGCGCCAGCAGCCAAGATCTAGGGACAGGCGGTTATGGCTACACCTTC	CASSQDLGTGGYGYTF
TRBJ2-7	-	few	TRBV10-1	TGCGCCAGCAGTGAGTCGTCATACGAGCAGTACTTC	CASSESSYEQYF
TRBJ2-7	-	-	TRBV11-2	TGTGCCAGCAGCTTAGCGAGTAGGGCCTACGAGCAGTACTTC	CASSLASRAYEQYF
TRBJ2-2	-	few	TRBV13	TGTGCCAGCAGGATCTTTAACACCGGGGAGCTGTTTTTT	CASRIFNTGELFF
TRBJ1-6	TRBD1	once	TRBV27	TGTGCCAGCCACAGGGGAGGTAATTCACCCCTCCACTTT	CASHRGGNSPLHF
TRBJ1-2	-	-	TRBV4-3	TGCGCCAGCAGCCAAGATTTCATAGGGGCCGGCTATGGCTACACCTTC	CASSQDFIGAGYGYTF
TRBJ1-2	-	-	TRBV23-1	TGCGCCAGCAATTGCAGTAGCGGGATCGGCCATGGCTACACCTTC	CASNCSSGIGHGYTF
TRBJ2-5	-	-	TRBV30	TGTGCCTGGAGTGTATGGGGGATGCAAGAGACCCAGTACTTC	CAWSVWGMQETQYF
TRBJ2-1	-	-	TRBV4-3	TGCGCCAGCAGCCAAGATCACGGCAGCTACAATGAGCAGTTCTTC	CASSQDHGSYNEQFF
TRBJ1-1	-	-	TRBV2	TGTGCCAGTAGCGGGGGGCGTAACACTGAAGCTTTCTTT	CASSGGRNTEAFF
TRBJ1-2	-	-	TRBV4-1	TGCGCCAGCAGCCAAGAAGGCAGAATACATAACTATGGCTACACCTTC	CASSQEGRIHNYGYTF
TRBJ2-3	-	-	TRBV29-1	TGCAGCGTTAAGGGCAGGACTACAGATACGCAGTATTTT	CSVKGRTTDTQYF
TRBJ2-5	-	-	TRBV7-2	TGTGCCAGCAGCCCCCGGTCCGGTGGACAAGAGACCCAGTACTTC	CASSPRSGGQETQYF
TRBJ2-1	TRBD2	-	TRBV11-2	TGTGCCAGCAGCACAACTAGCGGGGGGGCTAATGAGCAGTTCTTC	CASSTTSGGANEQFF
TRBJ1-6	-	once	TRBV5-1	TGCGCCAGCAGCTTGGAACAGGGCACTAATTCACCCCTCCACTTT	CASSLEQGTNSPLHF
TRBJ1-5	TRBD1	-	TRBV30	TGTGCCTGGAGTCGGGGACAGGGGCATCAGCCCCAGCATTTT	CAWSRGQGHQPQHF
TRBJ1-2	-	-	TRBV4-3	TGCGCCAGCAGCCAAGTCCCCTCAAACTATGGCTACACCTTC	CASSQVPSNYGYTF
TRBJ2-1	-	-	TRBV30	TGTGCCTGGGCCGTAAGGGATGAGCAGTTCTTC	CAWAVRDEQFF
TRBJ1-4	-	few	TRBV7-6	TGTGCCAGCAGCTTAGGCCCCGTCGCTGAAAAACTGTTTTTT	CASSLGPVAEKLFF
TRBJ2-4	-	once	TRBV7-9	TGTGCCAGCAGCTTCGCCCTCGAAGCCAAAAACATTCAGTACTTC	CASSFALEAKNIQYF
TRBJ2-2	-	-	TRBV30	TGTGCCTGGAATACCGGGGCCCTCACCGGGGAGCTGTTTTTT	CAWNTGALTGELFF
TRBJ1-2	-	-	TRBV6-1	TGTGCCAGCAGTGAAGGCGCGGCGGGCGCACGGGGCTACACCTTC	CASSEGAAGARGYTF
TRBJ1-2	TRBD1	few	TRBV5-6	TGTGCCAGCAGCTTGGGACAGGGGATGATCGGCTACACCTTC	CASSLGQGMIGYTF
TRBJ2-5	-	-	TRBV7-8	TGTGCCAGCAGCCCGGGAGCAGAAAAAGAGACCCAGTACTTC	CASSPGAEKETQYF
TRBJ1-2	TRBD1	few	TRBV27	TGTGCCAGCAGAAGGACAGGGAATAACTATGGCTACACCTTC	CASRRTGNNYGYTF